This T cell receptor (beta chain) was identified in a study of graft-versus-host responses after intestinal transplantation. The overall study: Anti-thymocyte globulin was used for induction in all recipients, who then took tacrolimus and steroids for approximately 3 years. Study-wide results and caveats: Elevated graft-versus-host to host-versus-graft clonal ratios in allografts were recorded for patients with graft-donor T cell macrochimerism. Recipient marrow contained GvH clones, some of which appeared first in ileum or blood.

Trimming took 7 bases from V and 2 from J; bases not matched to a gene: 5. Germline-derived CDR1 and CDR2 are MNHEY and SVGAGI. This CDR3 region has 13 residues. The study plated some 200,000 CFSE-labeled responders with some 200,000 irradiated, violet-dye-labeled stimulators. Method: immunoSEQ multiplex PCR; TCRdb's copy keeps in-frame clones and lacks some. The data hold more than 12,000 clones, with 35% to 40% observed a single time. The V call is TRBV6-5, the J call TRBJ2-7, with 7 bases matching TRBD1. The clonotype comes from a human patient who received an intestinal transplant. Material: alloreactive CD8+ T cells from a mixed lymphocyte reaction culture, obtained before intestinal transplant. Documented subset: CFSE-low proliferating T cells sorted from roughly 6-day pre-transplant mixed lymphocyte reaction (GvH or HvG direction). CDR3 in amino acids: CASNHRGPYEQYF. The CDR3 DNA sequence: TGTGCCAGCAACCATAGGGGGCCCTACGAGCAGTACTTC.